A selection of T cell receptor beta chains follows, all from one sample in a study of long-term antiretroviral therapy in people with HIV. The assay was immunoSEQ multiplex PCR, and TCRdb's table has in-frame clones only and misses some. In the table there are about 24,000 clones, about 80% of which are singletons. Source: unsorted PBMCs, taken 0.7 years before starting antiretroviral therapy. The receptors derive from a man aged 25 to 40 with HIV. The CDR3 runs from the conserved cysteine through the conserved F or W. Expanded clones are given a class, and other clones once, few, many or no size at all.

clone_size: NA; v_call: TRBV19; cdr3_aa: CASSKSRQGSYNEQFF
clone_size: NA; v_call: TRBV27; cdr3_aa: CASSFGLGPGELFF
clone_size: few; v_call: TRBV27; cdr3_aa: CASSLFGQGATEKLFF
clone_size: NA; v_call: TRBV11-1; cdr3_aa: CASSTGRGNQPQHF
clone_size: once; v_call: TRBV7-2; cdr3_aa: CASSLSGGNTEAFF
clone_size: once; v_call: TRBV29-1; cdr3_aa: CSGYYGNEQFF
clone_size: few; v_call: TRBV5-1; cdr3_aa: CASSLAGIYEQYF
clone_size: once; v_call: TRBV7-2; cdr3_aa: CASSLARDQPQHF
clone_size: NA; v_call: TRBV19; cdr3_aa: CASSISETQYF
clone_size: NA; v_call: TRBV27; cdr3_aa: CASSLSSGLGQPQHF
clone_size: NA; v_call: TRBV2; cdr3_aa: CASSSELAGLETQYF
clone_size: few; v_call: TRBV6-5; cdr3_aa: CASSPLQGSYNEQFF
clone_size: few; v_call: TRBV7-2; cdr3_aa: CASSLTGQGAYEQYF
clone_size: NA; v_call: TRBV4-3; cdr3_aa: CASSQEGGASGANVLTF
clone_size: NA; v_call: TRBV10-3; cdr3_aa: CAISPRSGASTDTQYF
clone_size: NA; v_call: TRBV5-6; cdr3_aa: CASSPRAGAPGNEQFF
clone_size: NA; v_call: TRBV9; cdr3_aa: CASSVGGQNNEKLFF
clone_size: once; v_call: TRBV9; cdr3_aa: CASSALNRPTGELFF
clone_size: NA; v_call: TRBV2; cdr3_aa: CASSIQQAPIGAQYF
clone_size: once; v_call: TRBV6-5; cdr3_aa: CASSYGMGAGNTIYF
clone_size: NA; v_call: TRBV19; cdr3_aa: CASSRGQRSNQPQHF
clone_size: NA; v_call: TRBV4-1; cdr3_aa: CASSPWGRGDGNTIYF
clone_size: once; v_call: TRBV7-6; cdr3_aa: CASSLGTSGGLDTQYF
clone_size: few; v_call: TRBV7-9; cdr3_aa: CASSYSDSYSPLHF
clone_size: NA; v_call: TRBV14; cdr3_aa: CASSHRVDEQYF
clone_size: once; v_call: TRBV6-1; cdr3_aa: CASSGLRSKNIQYF
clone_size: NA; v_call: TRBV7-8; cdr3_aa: CASSLSVRGGTGELFF
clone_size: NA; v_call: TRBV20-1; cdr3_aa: CSAPLGPLTYF
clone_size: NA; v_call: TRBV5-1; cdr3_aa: CASSFLVRGGAKNIQYF
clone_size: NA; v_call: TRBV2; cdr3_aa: CASSEDRPSTEAFF
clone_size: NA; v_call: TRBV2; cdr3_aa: CASSDRQGLAKNIQYF
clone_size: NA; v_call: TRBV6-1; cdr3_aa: CASTRDQASNYGYTF
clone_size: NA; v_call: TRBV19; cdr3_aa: CASSEEVLGPQHF
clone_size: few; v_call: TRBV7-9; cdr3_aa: CASSLADSGPSTDTQYF
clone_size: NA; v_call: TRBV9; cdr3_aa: CASSVELRGAGNTIYF
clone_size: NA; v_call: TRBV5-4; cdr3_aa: CASSLGAPGANVLTF
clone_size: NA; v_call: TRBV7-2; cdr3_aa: CASSQPGTGEGTDTQYF
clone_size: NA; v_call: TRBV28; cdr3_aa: CASSPRQMNTEAFF
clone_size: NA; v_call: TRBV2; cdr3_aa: CASSPFARGGTEAFF